This TCR beta chain was found in a study of cytomegalovirus exposure and HLA in healthy donors. The study's findings and limits: Researchers counted around 180 TCR beta chains as cytomegalovirus-associated.

A note on this clone: Its antigen remains unidentified.

The primer mix had 60 Vbeta and 13 Jbeta primers. Measured with immunoSEQ multiplex PCR; TCRdb has only the in-frame clones, and not every one. The sample contains around 130,000 clones, about 74% of which appear only once. This TCR was recovered from a woman in her 50s in good health and CMV-seropositive. The sequencing input was PBMCs.

The CDR3: CARGSDTEAFF. In DNA, the CDR3 is TGTGCTAGGGGGAGTGACACTGAAGCTTTCTTT. The rearrangement uses TRBV7-7 and TRBJ1-1; TRBD1 is a possible D gene (6 bases). This CDR3 contains 11 residues. Germline V gene data show CDR1 as SSHAT and CDR2 as FNYEAQ (reference sequence).